The source of this T cell receptor beta chain is a study of blood T cell repertoires in COVID-19 (dated by TCRdb to about 2020). In the study overall: Samples from collaborators originated in the United States, Italy and Spain and spanned both the acute and convalescent phases of COVID-19. The material from the prospective study consisted of cDNA or gDNA derived from T cells, B-cell-depleted T cells, or PBMCs. Deeply sampled blood TCRbeta repertoires from subjects exposed to, actively infected with, or recovered from COVID-19 were included in the dataset. The repertoires were released in a freely available public database intended as a resource for research on the immune response to SARS-CoV-2. The samples were drawn from two sources: the first 160 participants of the ongoing ImmuneRACE study, and fewer than 1,500 subjects contributed by 6 global collaborators. Nearly every sample came with metadata listing a de-identified subject ID, COVID-19 status, age in years and sex. Where available, HLA class I and class II types were obtained from metadata supplied by the sample provider rather than from assay-based typing. What the authors observed across the whole study: Clinical and demographic metadata were provided uncurated, with the amount varying by source and participant.

As concerns this clone: Its antigen specificity is not known. No base quality values were provided; no much bigger clone lies one nucleotide off.

Looking up the germline V gene yields CDR1 SGDLS and CDR2 YYNGEE. Trimming leaves V shorter by 4 bases and J shorter by 9 bases, with the junction holding 13 bases beyond the gene matches. CDR3 length: 16 amino acids, cysteine to phenylalanine. Only the CDR3 region is kept as DNA, spanning 48 bases read in frame from base 1. Whole blood was collected in K2EDTA tubes by collaborating institutions according to the institutions' own protocols. For TCRbeta analysis, collaborators shipped samples in one of three forms: frozen whole blood, isolated PBMCs, or DNA extracted from either of those sample types. The immunoSEQ Assay, a bias-controlled multiplex PCR, was used to amplify TCRbeta CDR3 regions from genomic DNA. The original methods were these. Nucleated cell counts per sample were estimated from amplification of reference gene primers within the assay. Sequence reads were collapsed and filtered to measure the absolute abundance of every unique TCRbeta CDR3 rearrangement. For each sample, productive Simpson clonality was calculated as the square root of Simpson's diversity index over productive rearrangements. The table was pulled from immuneACCESS by TCRdb, which kept in-frame rearrangements only. Such tables lose some clones; where checked, under half of the loss comes from unresolved V genes, and the rest has no known cause. V and J calls and clone size are as listed in that table; D and trimming were resolved from the DNA. For this sample there are some 46,000 clones; around 87% appear just once. Of the sample, about 4.7% falls within the top ten clones.

The rearranged segments are TRBV9 and TRBJ2-1; 10 nucleotides in the junction match TRBD2. The TCR sequence derives from a human donor in a cohort sampled during active COVID-19. Sequenced sample: peripheral blood. CDR3 protein: CASSKLAGAVFVEQFF. In nucleotide form, the sequence is TGTGCCAGCAGCAAGCTAGCGGGAGCCGTTTTCGTTGAGCAGTTCTTC.